This T cell receptor beta chain was profiled in a study of T-cell memory formation after mild COVID-19. About the study: There were largely donor-specific TCR clusters.

The table lists this clonotype with a few counts. In TCRdb, the 5' RACE reads were re-called with MiXCR into one record per CDR3 protein. The repertoire holds 250,000 or so distinct CDR3 sequences, with more than 15% as singletons. The origin of this receptor is a man aged 18 to 29 who had mild COVID-19 (a few samples of this study predate the infection). Cell type and time point are not known. The material sequenced was PBMCs or a T cell subset sorted from them (not recorded which).

The CDR3: CASSQAGTEAFF. CDR3 DNA: TGCGCCAGCAGCCAAGCTGGGACTGAAGCTTTCTTT. The chain links TRBV4-1 to TRBJ1-1; no firm D call. The CDR3 extends over 12 amino acids. CDR1 and CDR2 from the germline V gene are MGHRA and YSYEKL. With 1 base removed from V and 5 bases from J, the gap between germline ends came to 5 bases.